This T cell receptor (beta chain) was captured by sequencing in a study of T cell responses to AZD1222 COVID-19 vaccine. V was trimmed by 7 bases and J by 3 bases, leaving 5 bases between them. CDR3 size: 11 residues. Germline CDR1 reads SGDLS; CDR2 reads YYNGEE. Data came from immunoSEQ multiplex PCR; TCRdb stores just in-frame clones and leaves some out. Here the sample spans 100,000 to 150,000 clones, around 92% being singletons. The sequenced sample was peripheral blood, obtained on day 0 of AZD1222 vaccination. This sequence originates from an adult in good health. The chain links TRBV9 to TRBJ2-1, with D hard to call. The DNA of the CDR3 is TGTGCCAGCGAGAGCTACAATGAGCAGTTCTTC. Translated: CASESYNEQFF.